The 29 T cell receptor beta chains presented below share a single source sample, sequenced in a study of blood T cell repertoires in COVID-19. Clones were sequenced by immunoSEQ multiplex PCR, and TCRdb holds only the in-frame ones, with some missing. The sample carries 250,000 or so clones, 70% to 90% recorded once. Sequencing was carried out using peripheral blood. The receptors were sampled from a man aged 18 to 35 with active or convalescent COVID-19.

The chain combines TRBV5-4 with TRBJ2-3; D gene unclear. V lost 3 bases and J lost 2, with 4 bases in between. Germline lookup yields CDR1 SGHNT and CDR2 YYREEE (reference sequence). This CDR3 spans 12 amino acids. The CDR3 reads CASSSYTDTQYF. For the CDR3, the DNA is TGTGCCAGCAGCTCCTACACAGATACGCAGTATTTT.

This clone was seen only once. The CDR3 DNA follows: TGTGCCAGCAGAAGTACAGGGGGCCCTGGAAACACCATATATTTT. It specifies CASRSTGGPGNTIYF. The rearrangement joins TRBV6-5 to TRBJ1-3, with 9 nucleotides matching TRBD1. From germline, CDR1 is MNHEY and CDR2 SVGAGI. The junction had 5 bases not matched to a gene; V was cut back by 6 bases and J by 2 bases. CDR3 length equals 15 residues.

This clone was seen a few times. J is TRBJ2-3 and V is TRBV20-1; possible D gene TRBD2, 6 bases. Trimming shortened V by 6 bases and J by 8 bases, and 9 bases separated the two germline ends. The V gene's germline CDR1 is DFQATT and CDR2 SNEGSKA (reference sequence). This CDR3 has 10 amino acids. The CDR3 here is CSALSGTQYF. The CDR3 nucleotides are TGCAGTGCCCTTAGCGGTACGCAGTATTTT.

CDR3 in DNA: TGTGCCAGCAGCTTGACTAAGACTGCTCACAATGAGCAGTTCTTC. It translates to CASSLTKTAHNEQFF. This chain joins TRBV7-3 and TRBJ2-1, with D maybe TRBD2 (5 bases). The CDR3 covers 15 residues. The ends were cut back, 3 bases at V and 5 bases at J, with 14 bases in the middle. Germline loops: CDR1 SGHTA, CDR2 FQGTGA.

V usage is TRBV30 and J usage is TRBJ2-7, with 7 bases matching TRBD2. The CDR3 length is 18 residues. Trimming took 2 bases from V and 0 from J; bases not matched to a gene: 16. The V gene's germline CDR1 is GTSNPN and CDR2 SVGIG (reference sequence). The CDR3 is CAWSRLAGRPLSSYEQYF. The CDR3 DNA reads TGTGCCTGGAGTAGGCTGGCCGGGAGGCCCCTAAGCTCCTACGAGCAGTACTTC.

The chain employs TRBV5-6 and TRBJ1-2; the match to TRBD1 covers 8 bases. The J segment lost 0 bases and the V segment lost 3 bases, leaving 10 bases of the junction unmatched. CDR3 size: 17 residues. Germline V gives CDR1 SGHDT, CDR2 YYEEEE. The CDR3 here is CASSSPGQESPNYGYTF. CDR3 bases: TGTGCCAGCAGCTCCCCGGGACAGGAGTCCCCTAACTATGGCTACACCTTC. Full variable domain (remainder filled in from reference TRBV5-6 and TRBJ1-2): DAGVTQSPTHLIKTRGQQVTLRCSPKSGHDTVSWYQQALGQGPQFIFQYYEEEERQRGNFPDRFSGHQFPNYSSELNVNALLLGDSALYLCASSSPGQESPNYGYTFGSGTRLTVV.

This chain connects TRBV11-2 to TRBJ2-3; perhaps TRBD2 as D (6 bases). This CDR3 has 14 residues. Germline V CDR1 and CDR2: SGHAT, FQNNGV. V was shortened by 5 bases and J by 1 base, with 10 bases between the two germline ends. The CDR3 sequence is CASSLGEGTDTQYF. The CDR3 nucleotides read TGTGCCAGCAGCCTAGGGGAGGGCACAGATACGCAGTATTTT.

This clone was picked up a small number of times. The V call is TRBV30, the J call TRBJ1-1, with D uncertain. Germline V gives CDR1 GTSNPN, CDR2 SVGIG (reference sequence). V lost 3 bases to trimming and J lost 4 bases, with 15 bases between them. CDR3 length equals 14 residues. The CDR3 sequence is CAWSRDLSGTEAFF. The CDR3 nucleotides are TGTGCCTGGAGCCGAGACCTCTCAGGCACTGAAGCTTTCTTT.

This rearrangement joins TRBV7-3 to TRBJ2-3; 13 positions match TRBD2. CDR1 and CDR2 from the germline V gene are SGHTA and FQGTGA. V trimming: 4 bases; J trimming: 0 bases; junction bases outside the gene matches: 4. The CDR3 is 17 residues long. The DNA for the CDR3 is TGTGCCAGCAGCTACGGACTAGCGGGAGTTAGCACAGATACGCAGTATTTT. Amino acids: CASSYGLAGVSTDTQYF.

V usage is TRBV7-2 and J usage is TRBJ2-5, with D perhaps matching TRBD2 (7 bases). This CDR3 region has 17 residues. The germline gives CDR1 SGHTA, CDR2 FQGNSA. V gave up 1 base and J gave up 1 base, with 16 bases separating them. The CDR3 DNA reads as TGTGCCAGCAGCTTAGGAGTTGGGAGGGGGAGCCAAGAGACCCAGTACTTC. This sequence encodes CASSLGVGRGSQETQYF.

The genes are TRBV5-1 and TRBJ1-1; possibly TRBD1 for D (6 bases). Germline values: CDR1 SGHRS, CDR2 YFSETQ. Deletions cut 4 bases from V and 1 base from J, with 11 bases between. This CDR3 is 14 amino acids long. CDR3 DNA: TGCGCCAGCAGCGGGGGACAACCGAACACTGAAGCTTTCTTT. Residues: CASSGGQPNTEAFF.

The chain uses TRBV6-5 and TRBJ1-1; perhaps TRBD1 as D (5 bases). Germline CDR1 and CDR2: MNHEY and SVGAGI. V was trimmed by 6 bases and J by 7 bases, leaving 15 bases between them. The CDR3 runs 13 residues. The DNA of the CDR3 is TGTGCCAGCAGCCAGCTAGGGGTCGGTGAAGCTTTCTTT. This encodes CASSQLGVGEAFF.

This clone was seen only once. The V call is TRBV5-6, the J call TRBJ2-7; 7 nucleotides line up with TRBD1. The CDR3 runs to 13 residues. Germline V gives CDR1 SGHDT, CDR2 YYEEEE. The V segment lost 0 bases and the J segment 3 bases; nucleotides outside the gene matches: 0. The CDR3 DNA is TGTGCCAGCAGCTTGGGGACAGGCTACGAGCAGTACTTC. Translation gives CASSLGTGYEQYF.

In its sample, this clone was seen a few times. V and J are TRBV10-3 and TRBJ1-5; 7 bases map to TRBD1. The CDR3 extends over 13 amino acids. Germline CDR1 and CDR2: ENHRY and SYGVKD. The ends lost 3 bases at V and 5 bases at J; junction bases unmatched: 1. CDR3 protein: CAISETGDQPQHF. The CDR3 DNA reads as TGTGCCATCAGTGAAACAGGGGATCAGCCCCAGCATTTT.

There are a few counts of this clone. V and J are TRBV7-8 and TRBJ1-5; D unresolved. The germline V gene has CDR1 SGHVS and CDR2 FQNEAQ. The CDR3 length is 16 residues. V lost 2 bases, J lost 2 bases, and 13 bases lay in between. The CDR3 is CASSLSPRKGNQPQHF. The CDR3 nucleotides read TGTGCCAGCAGCTTATCACCGCGGAAGGGCAATCAGCCCCAGCATTTT.

The rearrangement uses TRBV15 and TRBJ2-3, with 8 bases aligning to TRBD2. The CDR3 length is 15 residues. V shed 3 bases and J 2 bases; nucleotides not matched to a gene: 4. The germline V gene has CDR1 LNHNV and CDR2 YYDKDF (reference sequence). In nucleotides, the CDR3 is TGTGCCACCAGCAGTACTAGCGGCTTCACAGATACGCAGTATTTT. It codes for CATSSTSGFTDTQYF. Filled out from reference TRBV15 and TRBJ2-3, the complete variable domain reads DAMVIQNPRYQVTQFGKPVTLSCSQTLNHNVMYWYQQKSSQAPKLLFHYYDKDFNNEADTPDNFQSRRPNTSFCFLDIRSPGLGDTAMYLCATSSTSGFTDTQYFGPGTRLTVL.

This chain uses TRBV18 with TRBJ1-1; D may be TRBD1 (6 bases). The V end was cut by 1 base, the J end by 7 bases, with 7 bases between. Germline CDR1 is KGHSH and CDR2 is LQKENI. The CDR3 consists of 12 residues. The CDR3 region has the DNA TGTGCCAGCTCACCACTGACAGGTGAAGCTTTCTTT. Translated: CASSPLTGEAFF.

The chain links TRBV29-1 to TRBJ1-1, with TRBD1 matching over 9 bases. V trimming: 5 bases; J trimming: 10 bases; junction bases outside the gene matches: 11. This CDR3 spans 13 amino acids. Germline V gene lookup returns CDR1 SQVTM and CDR2 ANQGSEA. CDR3 loop: CSVTTGGRYGAFF. CDR3 coding DNA: TGCAGCGTTACGACAGGGGGTAGATACGGAGCTTTCTTT.

The rearrangement joins TRBV28 to TRBJ1-2; a weak D match, TRBD1 (6 bases). The CDR3 loop spans 13 amino acids. The V gene lost 2 bases and the J gene lost 8 bases, with 12 bases spanning the gap. From germline, CDR1 is MDHEN and CDR2 SYDVKM. Here the CDR3 DNA reads TGTGCCAGCAGTTTAGAAACAGGGTACGGCTACACCTTC. It translates to CASSLETGYGYTF.

The J gene is TRBJ2-3, the V gene TRBV9; 8 bases agree with TRBD2. Germline assignment: CDR1 SGDLS and CDR2 YYNGEE. V lost 3 bases to trimming and J lost 3 bases; unmatched junction nucleotides: 6. This CDR3 region has 15 residues. The CDR3 protein is CASSAGLGGTDTQYF. CDR3 DNA sequence: TGTGCCAGCAGCGCGGGACTAGGGGGGACAGATACGCAGTATTTT.

This clone was found a few times. The chain employs TRBV9 and TRBJ1-5; TRBD1 matches 10 bases. Germline V CDR1 and CDR2: SGDLS, YYNGEE. This CDR3 contains 15 residues. V shed 4 bases, J shed 9 bases, and the junction held 10 bases outside the gene matches. The CDR3 DNA reads TGTGCCAGCAGCCCAGCCGGGACAGGGGCGGGGCCCCAGCATTTT. This codes for CASSPAGTGAGPQHF.

The chain links TRBV7-2 to TRBJ1-2, with TRBD1 matching over 7 bases. Germline V CDR1 and CDR2: SGHTA, FQGNSA. V lost 4 bases to trimming and J lost 5 bases; unmatched junction nucleotides: 7. This CDR3 has 14 amino acids. CDR3 in amino acids: CASSSDGQDYGYTF. The DNA of the CDR3 is TGTGCCAGCAGCTCCGATGGACAGGATTATGGCTACACCTTC.

The chain recombines TRBV28 with TRBJ2-7, with D maybe TRBD1 (6 bases). CDR3 size: 13 residues. The germline gives CDR1 MDHEN, CDR2 SYDVKM. V shed 3 bases and J shed 0 bases, with 6 bases lying between them. CDR3 nucleotide sequence: TGTGCCAGCAGTTTGGGGGCCTCCTACGAGCAGTACTTC. It specifies CASSLGASYEQYF. Full variable domain (outside the CDR3, taken from reference TRBV28 and TRBJ2-7): DVKVTQSSRYLVKRTGEKVFLECVQDMDHENMFWYRQDPGLGLRLIYFSYDVKMKEKGDIPEGYSVSREKKERFSLILESASTNQTSMYLCASSLGASYEQYFGPGTRLTVT.

The chain recombines TRBV19 with TRBJ1-2; TRBD1 aligns across 7 bases. From germline, CDR1 is LNHDA and CDR2 SQIVND (reference sequence). The CDR3 totals 15 residues. The CDR3 DNA reads TGTGCTTCGATTCTTTCCCGGGACAGCTACTATGGCTACACCTTC. Protein: CASILSRDSYYGYTF. The whole variable domain, filled in from reference TRBV19 and TRBJ1-2, reads DGGITQSPKYLFRKEGQNVTLSCEQNLNHDAMYWYRQDPGQGLRLIYYSQIVNDFQKGDIAEGYSVSREKKESFPLTVTSAQKNPTAFYLCASILSRDSYYGYTFGSGTRLTVV.

This clone occurred once. This chain joins TRBV28 and TRBJ1-5; D call uncertain. V was clipped by 0 bases and J by 2 bases, with 14 bases between them. CDR3 size: 17 residues. Germline V gene lookup returns CDR1 MDHEN and CDR2 SYDVKM. The CDR3 DNA reads as TGTGCCAGCAGTTTATGGGCCGGGTTTGGAGGCAATCAGCCCCAGCATTTT. This codes for CASSLWAGFGGNQPQHF.

The V gene is TRBV5-1, the J gene TRBJ2-2, with D perhaps TRBD2 (5 bases). The CDR3 length is 15 residues. V lost 1 base and J lost 4, with 11 bases in between. Germline CDR1 and CDR2: SGHRS and YFSETQ. This CDR3 reads CASSLTVRGTGELFF. Written as DNA, the CDR3 is TGCGCCAGCAGCTTGACAGTCCGGGGCACCGGGGAGCTGTTTTTT.

This chain uses TRBV5-1 with TRBJ2-5; TRBD2 aligns across 11 bases. The CDR3 spans 15 residues. Germline V CDR1 and CDR2: SGHRS, YFSETQ. V shed 5 bases and J 2 bases; nucleotides not matched to a gene: 5. The CDR3 spells CASSRGTSGQETQYF. The CDR3 coding sequence is TGCGCCAGCAGTCGGGGGACTAGCGGACAAGAGACCCAGTACTTC. Full variable domain (rest looked up from reference TRBV5-1 and TRBJ2-5): KAGVTQTPRYLIKTRGQQVTLSCSPISGHRSVSWYQQTPGQGLQFLFEYFSETQRNKGNFPGRFSGRQFSNSRSEMNVSTLELGDSALYLCASSRGTSGQETQYFGPGTRLLVL.

The rearrangement links TRBV7-8 to TRBJ1-6; TRBD1 is a possible D gene (5 bases). Germline CDR1 SGHVS, CDR2 FQNEAQ. V lost 7 bases to trimming and J lost 1 base, with 14 bases between them. CDR3 size: 16 residues. CDR3 coding DNA: TGTGCCAGCACCCAGTGGGGGGAATCCTATAATTCACCCCTCCACTTT. It specifies CASTQWGESYNSPLHF. Full variable domain (missing parts from reference TRBV7-8 and TRBJ1-6): GAGVSQSPRYKVAKRGQDVALRCDPISGHVSLFWYQQALGQGPEFLTYFQNEAQLDKSGLPSDRFFAERPEGSVSTLKIQRTQQEDSAVYLCASTQWGESYNSPLHFGNGTRLTVT.

The CDR3 spells CASSLGRGSETGLGTEAFF. The CDR3 region has the DNA TGTGCCAGCAGCTTAGGGAGAGGGAGTGAGACAGGGTTAGGGACTGAAGCTTTCTTT. The chain couples TRBV11-2 to TRBJ1-1; TRBD1 matches at 7 bases. From germline, CDR1 is SGHAT and CDR2 FQNNGV. V lost 1 base, J lost 5 bases, and 19 bases stayed unmatched. The CDR3 has 19 residues. Full variable domain (missing parts from reference TRBV11-2 and TRBJ1-1): EAGVAQSPRYKIIEKRQSVAFWCNPISGHATLYWYQQILGQGPKLLIQFQNNGVVDDSQLPKDRFSAERLKGVDSTLKIQPAKLEDSAVYLCASSLGRGSETGLGTEAFFGQGTRLTVV.